The rows below give T cell receptor beta chains drawn from one sample of a study of identical twins. TCRdb reprocessed the 5' RACE reads via MiXCR and lists one record per CDR3 protein. Of about 480,000 distinct CDR3 sequences listed, 12% to 15% are singletons. These sequences were also reported in another study, on yellow fever vaccine responses in identical twins.

Sequencing used CD4+ T cells sorted from blood. These receptors were collected from a woman aged 18-29 years in good health. CDR3s include the opening cysteine and the closing phenylalanine or tryptophan. D genes are given only for firm matches. Size values are once, few and many counts, or a class for expanded clones, and some rows have none.

few	TRBV29-1	TRBJ2-2	TRBD2	CSVLGLADTGELFF	TGCAGCGTCTTGGGACTAGCGGACACCGGGGAGCTGTTTTTT
few	TRBV12-3/TRBV12-4	TRBJ2-7	TRBD2	CASSLGWTSGYEQYF	TGTGCCAGCAGTTTGGGTTGGACTAGCGGCTACGAGCAGTACTTC
NA	TRBV15	TRBJ1-2	NA	CATSSEAGRSYGYTF	TGTGCCACCAGCAGTGAAGCCGGGAGGAGCTATGGCTACACCTTC
NA	TRBV25-1	TRBJ2-5	TRBD2	CASSLTGLAGGPQYF	TGTGCCAGCAGTCTCACGGGCCTAGCGGGGGGGCCCCAGTACTTC
few	TRBV10-3	TRBJ2-3	TRBD2	CAISSRTSGPDTQYF	TGTGCCATCAGCTCCCGGACTAGCGGGCCAGATACGCAGTATTTT
few	TRBV6-5	TRBJ2-7	NA	CASSYSILWVQATYEQYF	TGTGCCAGCAGTTACTCGATCCTTTGGGTACAGGCCACCTACGAGCAGTACTTC
many	TRBV14	TRBJ1-1	NA	CASSQSLGATEAFF	TGTGCCAGCAGCCAGTCCTTAGGGGCAACTGAAGCTTTCTTT
NA	TRBV2	TRBJ2-7	TRBD1	CASSDWTGSYEQYF	TGTGCCAGCAGTGACTGGACAGGGTCCTACGAGCAGTACTTC
NA	TRBV3-1	TRBJ2-2	NA	CASSPRSWGTGELFF	TGTGCCAGCAGCCCCCGTTCCTGGGGCACCGGGGAGCTGTTTTTT
NA	TRBV2	TRBJ1-5	NA	CAIHLGGRQHF	TGTGCCATTCATCTGGGGGGACGCCAGCATTTT
few	TRBV6-5	TRBJ2-3	TRBD2	CASSYSSSGGSDTQYF	TGTGCCAGCAGTTACTCGTCCTCGGGGGGATCGGATACGCAGTATTTT
NA	TRBV27	TRBJ2-7	NA	CATRVVGSSSYEQYF	TGTGCCACCCGGGTTGTGGGCTCGAGCTCCTACGAGCAGTACTTC
NA	TRBV20-1	TRBJ2-1	TRBD2	CSASLAGEFISYNEQFF	TGCAGTGCTAGTCTAGCGGGAGAATTTATCTCCTACAATGAGCAGTTCTTC
NA	TRBV28	TRBJ2-6	NA	CASRPPSSGANVLTF	TGTGCCAGCAGACCACCCAGCTCTGGGGCCAACGTCCTGACTTTC
NA	TRBV20-1	TRBJ2-1	NA	CSAGLSSYNEQFF	TGCAGTGCGGGGCTCAGCTCCTACAATGAGCAGTTCTTC
few	TRBV10-3	TRBJ2-5	TRBD2	CAISEPGGVTETQYF	TGTGCCATCAGTGAGCCCGGGGGGGTAACTGAGACCCAGTACTTC